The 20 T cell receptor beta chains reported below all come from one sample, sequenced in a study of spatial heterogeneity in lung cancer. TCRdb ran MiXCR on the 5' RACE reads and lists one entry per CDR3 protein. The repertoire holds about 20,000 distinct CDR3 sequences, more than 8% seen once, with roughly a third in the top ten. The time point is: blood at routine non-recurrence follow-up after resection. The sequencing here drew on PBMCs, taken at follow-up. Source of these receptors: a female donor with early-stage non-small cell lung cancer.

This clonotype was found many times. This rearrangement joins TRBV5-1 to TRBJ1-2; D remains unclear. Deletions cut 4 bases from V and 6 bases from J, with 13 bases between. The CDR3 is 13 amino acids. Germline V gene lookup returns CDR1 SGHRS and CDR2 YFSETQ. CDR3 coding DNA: TGCGCCAGCAGCCCCGGGAACACGGATGGCTACACCTTC. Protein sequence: CASSPGNTDGYTF.

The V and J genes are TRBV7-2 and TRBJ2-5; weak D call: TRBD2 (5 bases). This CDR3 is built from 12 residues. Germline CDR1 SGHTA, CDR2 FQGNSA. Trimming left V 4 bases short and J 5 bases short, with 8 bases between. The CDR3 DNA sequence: TGTGCCAGCAGCTGGACTGGGGAGACCCAGTACTTC. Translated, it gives CASSWTGETQYF.

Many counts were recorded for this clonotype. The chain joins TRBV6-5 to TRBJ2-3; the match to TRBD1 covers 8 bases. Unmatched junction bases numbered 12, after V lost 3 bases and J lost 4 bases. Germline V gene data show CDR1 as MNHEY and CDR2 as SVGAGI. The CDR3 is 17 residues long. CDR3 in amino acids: CASSYSTGGLYADTQYF. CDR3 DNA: TGTGCCAGCAGTTATTCCACAGGGGGTCTCTACGCAGATACGCAGTATTTT.

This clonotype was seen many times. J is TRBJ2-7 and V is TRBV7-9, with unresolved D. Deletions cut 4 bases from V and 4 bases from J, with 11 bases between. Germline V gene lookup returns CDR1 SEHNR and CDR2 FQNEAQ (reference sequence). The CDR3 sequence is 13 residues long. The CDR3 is CASSSWQIYEQYF. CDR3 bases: TGTGCCAGCAGCTCCTGGCAGATATACGAGCAGTACTTC.

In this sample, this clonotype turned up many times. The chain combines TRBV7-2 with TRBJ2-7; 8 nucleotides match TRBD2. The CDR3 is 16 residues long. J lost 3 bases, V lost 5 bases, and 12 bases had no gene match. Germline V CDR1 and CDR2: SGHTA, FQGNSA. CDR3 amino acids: CASSPRGSGGGYEQYF. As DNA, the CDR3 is TGTGCCAGCAGCCCCCGGGGGAGCGGGGGTGGCTACGAGCAGTACTTC.

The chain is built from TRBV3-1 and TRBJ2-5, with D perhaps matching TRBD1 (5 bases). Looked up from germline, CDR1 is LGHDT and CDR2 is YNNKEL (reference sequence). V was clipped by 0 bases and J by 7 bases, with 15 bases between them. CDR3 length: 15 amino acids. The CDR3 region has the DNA TGTGCCAGCAGCCAAGAGCTCCAGGTTAGGGGGACCCAGTACTTC. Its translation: CASSQELQVRGTQYF.

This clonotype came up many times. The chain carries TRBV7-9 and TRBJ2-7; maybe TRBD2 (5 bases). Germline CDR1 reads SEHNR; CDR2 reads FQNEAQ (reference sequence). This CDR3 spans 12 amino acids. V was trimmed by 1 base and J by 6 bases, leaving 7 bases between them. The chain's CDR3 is CASSLGGSEQYF. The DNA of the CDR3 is TGTGCCAGCAGCTTAGGAGGGAGCGAGCAGTACTTC.

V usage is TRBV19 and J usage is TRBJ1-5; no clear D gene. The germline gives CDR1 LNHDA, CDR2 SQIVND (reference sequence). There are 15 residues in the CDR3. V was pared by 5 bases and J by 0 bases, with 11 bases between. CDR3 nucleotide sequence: TGTGCCAGTAGTCCCATGACTGTTAGCAATCAGCCCCAGCATTTT. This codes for CASSPMTVSNQPQHF. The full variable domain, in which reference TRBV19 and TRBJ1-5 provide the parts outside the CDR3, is DGGITQSPKYLFRKEGQNVTLSCEQNLNHDAMYWYRQDPGQGLRLIYYSQIVNDFQKGDIAEGYSVSREKKESFPLTVTSAQKNPTAFYLCASSPMTVSNQPQHFGDGTRLSIL.

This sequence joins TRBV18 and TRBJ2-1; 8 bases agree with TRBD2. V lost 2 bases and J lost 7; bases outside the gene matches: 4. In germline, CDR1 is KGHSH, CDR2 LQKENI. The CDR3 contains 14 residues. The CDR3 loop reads CASSPAGGLNEQFF. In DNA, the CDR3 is TGTGCCAGCTCACCAGCGGGGGGCTTGAATGAGCAGTTCTTC.

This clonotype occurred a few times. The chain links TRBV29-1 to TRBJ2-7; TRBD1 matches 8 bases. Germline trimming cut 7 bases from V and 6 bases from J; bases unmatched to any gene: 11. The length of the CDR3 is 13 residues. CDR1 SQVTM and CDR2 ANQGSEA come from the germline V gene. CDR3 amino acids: CSASPTGAVEQYF. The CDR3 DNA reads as TGCAGCGCGAGCCCGACAGGGGCGGTCGAGCAGTACTTC.

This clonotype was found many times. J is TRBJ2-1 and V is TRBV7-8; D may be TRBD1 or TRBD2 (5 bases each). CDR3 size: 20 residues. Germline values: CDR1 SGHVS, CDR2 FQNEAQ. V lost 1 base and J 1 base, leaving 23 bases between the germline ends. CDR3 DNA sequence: TGTGCCAGCAGCTTAGATCCGGGACCACGCAAGGTCAGGTCCTACAATGAGCAGTTCTTC. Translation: CASSLDPGPRKVRSYNEQFF.

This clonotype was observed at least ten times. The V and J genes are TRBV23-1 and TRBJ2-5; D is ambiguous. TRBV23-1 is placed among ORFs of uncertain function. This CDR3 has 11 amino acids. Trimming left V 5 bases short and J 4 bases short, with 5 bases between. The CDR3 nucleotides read TGCGCCAGCAGTTCTCCAGAGACCCAGTACTTC. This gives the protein CASSSPETQYF.

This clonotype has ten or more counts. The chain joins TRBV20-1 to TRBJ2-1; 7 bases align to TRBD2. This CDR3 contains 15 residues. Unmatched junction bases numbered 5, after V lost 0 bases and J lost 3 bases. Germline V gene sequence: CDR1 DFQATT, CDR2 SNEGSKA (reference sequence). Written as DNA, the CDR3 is TGCAGTGCTAGAGATCGAGGACTAGACTACAATGAGCAGTTCTTC. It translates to CSARDRGLDYNEQFF.

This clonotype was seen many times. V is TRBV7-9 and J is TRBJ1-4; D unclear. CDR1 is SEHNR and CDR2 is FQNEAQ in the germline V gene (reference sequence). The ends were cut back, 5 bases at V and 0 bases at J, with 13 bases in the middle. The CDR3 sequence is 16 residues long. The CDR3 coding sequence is TGTGCCAGCAGCCGAACCGGGAGTTCAACTAATGAAAAACTGTTTTTT. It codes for CASSRTGSSTNEKLFF.

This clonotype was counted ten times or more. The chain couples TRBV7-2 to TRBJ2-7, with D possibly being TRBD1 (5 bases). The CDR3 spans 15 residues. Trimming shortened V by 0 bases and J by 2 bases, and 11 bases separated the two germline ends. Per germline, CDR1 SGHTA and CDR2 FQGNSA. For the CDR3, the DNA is TGTGCCAGCAGCTTAGCCATGACAGATACCTACGAGCAGTACTTC. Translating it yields CASSLAMTDTYEQYF.

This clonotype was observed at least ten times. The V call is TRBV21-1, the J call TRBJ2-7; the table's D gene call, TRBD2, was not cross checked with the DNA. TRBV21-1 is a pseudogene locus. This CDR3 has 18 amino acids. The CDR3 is CASSKEDSGGASSYEQYF. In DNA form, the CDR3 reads TGTGCCAGCAGCAAAGAGGATAGCGGGGGGGCCAGCTCCTACGAGCAGTACTTC.

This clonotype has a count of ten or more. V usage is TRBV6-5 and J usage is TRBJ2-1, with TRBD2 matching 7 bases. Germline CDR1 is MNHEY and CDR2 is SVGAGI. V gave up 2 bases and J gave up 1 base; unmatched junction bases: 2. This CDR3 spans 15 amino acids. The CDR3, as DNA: TGTGCCAGCAGTTACGGAGCGGGGTCCTACAATGAGCAGTTCTTC. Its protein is CASSYGAGSYNEQFF.

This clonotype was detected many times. The CDR3 loop is CASSPGWRASYNEQFF. CDR3 sequence (DNA): TGTGCCAGCAGCCCAGGGTGGAGGGCATCCTACAATGAGCAGTTCTTC. V usage is TRBV7-3 and J usage is TRBJ2-1, with a weak D call TRBD2 (6 bases). Trimming shortened V by 5 bases and J by 1 base, and 15 bases separated the two germline ends. CDR1 and CDR2 (germline): SGHTA, FQGTGA. The CDR3 contains 16 residues.

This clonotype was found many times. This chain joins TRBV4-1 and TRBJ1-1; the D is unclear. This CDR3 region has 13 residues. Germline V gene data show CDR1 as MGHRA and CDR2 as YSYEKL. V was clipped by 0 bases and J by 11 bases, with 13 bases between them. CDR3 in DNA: TGCGCCAGCAGCCAAGATGAGGAGGGCCGGGCTTTCTTT. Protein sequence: CASSQDEEGRAFF.

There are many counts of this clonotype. The CDR3: CASSGLAGGTDTQYF. CDR3 coding DNA: TGCGCCAGCAGTGGACTAGCGGGGGGCACAGATACGCAGTATTTT. This chain joins TRBV5-1 and TRBJ2-3, with 13 bases identical to TRBD2. CDR1 is SGHRS and CDR2 is YFSETQ in the germline V gene. This CDR3 has 15 amino acids. V shed 5 bases, J shed 1 base, and the junction held 1 base outside the gene matches.